The source of this T cell receptor beta chain is a study of monozygotic twins with inflammatory bowel disease. After re-calling the 5' RACE reads, TCRdb lists one entry per CDR3 protein, DNA absent. This table lists about 300,000 distinct CDR3 sequences. The CDR3 totals 16 residues. Germline CDR1 MNHNS, CDR2 SASEGT. The material sequenced was blood. The V gene is TRBV6-1, the J gene TRBJ2-6. The clonotype originates from a human donor with ulcerative colitis or Crohn's disease, or a healthy co-twin of an affected twin (not recorded which). This CDR3 is CASRPPTQTGANVLTF.